A selection of T cell receptor beta chains follows, all from one sample in a study of regulatory T cells in long-lasting Graves disease. TCRdb passed the multiplex PCR reads through MiXCR, listing each CDR3 protein once. The sample has hundreds of thousands of distinct CDR3 sequences; about 15% are singletons. This same sample was also part of a study on T cells in Graves' hyperthyroidism and ophthalmopathy.

Source: peripheral blood mononuclear cells (PBMCs), taken at new diagnosis, from a patient treated with antithyroid drugs. All receptors come from a woman in her twenties or thirties with Graves disease. Both conserved end residues are part of each CDR3. The D gene is left open where the match is weak. Part of the rows lack a size; the others show once, few, many or a class for expanded clones.

TRBJ1-5 | . | TRBV20-1 | few | TGCAGTGCTAGAGATCCGGGGGGGAATAGCAATCAGCCCCAGCATTTT | CSARDPGGNSNQPQHF
TRBJ2-1 | . | TRBV28 | many | TGTGCCAGCAGTTTTTGGCGTTCCCGTCACAATGAGCAGTTCTTC | CASSFWRSRHNEQFF
TRBJ2-5 | . | TRBV5-1 | few | TGCGCCAGCAGCGCGGACCCGTCCCCGGAGACCCAGTACTTC | CASSADPSPETQYF
TRBJ1-2 | . | TRBV7-9 | . | TGTGCCAGCAGCCGACACGAAAACTATGGCTACACCTTC | CASSRHENYGYTF
TRBJ1-3 | . | TRBV5-6 | once | TGTGCCAGCAGCAGAATTGACCTAAGCTCTGGAAACACCATATATTTT | CASSRIDLSSGNTIYF
TRBJ2-1 | TRBD2 | TRBV2 | many | TGTGCCAGCAGTGGGACTAGCGAGAAGCAGTTCTTC | CASSGTSEKQFF
TRBJ2-1 | TRBD1 | TRBV28 | many | TGTGCCAGCAGTCTCCTGACAGGGCTTTTCTACAATGAGCAGTTCTTC | CASSLLTGLFYNEQFF
TRBJ2-3 | . | TRBV29-1 | many | TGCAGCGAAATACGAGCAGCAGATACGCAGTATTTT | CSEIRAADTQYF
TRBJ2-6 | TRBD1 | TRBV27 | . | TGTGCCAGCAGTTTAAGGGGACAGGGGTCCTCGGCTGGGGCCAACGTCCTGACTTTC | CASSLRGQGSSAGANVLTF
TRBJ2-5 | . | TRBV15 | . | TGTGCCACCAGCAGCTTATATACAATAGAGACCCAGTACTTC | CATSSLYTIETQYF
TRBJ1-6 | . | TRBV28 | few | TGTGCCAGCAGTTTTCGTCGTTCACCCCTCCACTTT | CASSFRRSPLHF
TRBJ1-2 | . | TRBV28 | many | TGTGCCAGCAGTTCGGCCGGGGGATCTTATGGCTACACCTTC | CASSSAGGSYGYTF
TRBJ2-7 | . | TRBV20-1 | few | TGCAGTGCTCGTGAAAGGGATTATTACGAGCAGTACTTC | CSARERDYYEQYF
TRBJ2-6 | . | TRBV4-2 | once | TGTGCCAGCAGCCAAGTAGGGCCCTCCGGGGCCAACGTCCTGACTTTC | CASSQVGPSGANVLTF
TRBJ2-1 | TRBD2 | TRBV6-1 | . | TGTGCCAGCACCATTGGACTAGCGGGAGGTTGGAGCTCCTACAATGAGCAGTTCTTC | CASTIGLAGGWSSYNEQFF
TRBJ1-1 | . | TRBV4-1 | few | TGCGCCAGCAGTCTTGAGTACACGAACACTGAAGCTTTCTTT | CASSLEYTNTEAFF
TRBJ2-5 | TRBD1 | TRBV7-8 | many | TGTGCCAGCAGCTCCCTCCCTCCCAGGGGGATTAGCCACCAAGAGACCCAGTACTTC | CASSSLPPRGISHQETQYF
TRBJ2-1 | TRBD2 | TRBV7-9 | many | TGTGCCAGCAGCTCCGTCATAGCGGGAGAATCCAATGAGCAGTTCTTC | CASSSVIAGESNEQFF
TRBJ2-1 | TRBD1 | TRBV7-3 | few | TGTGCCAGCAGCTCATCCGGGACAGGGTTCAATGAGCAGTTCTTC | CASSSSGTGFNEQFF
TRBJ2-7 | TRBD1 | TRBV7-2 | many | TGTGCCAGCAGCTTGACCGGGACAGTCGTCTCCTACGAGCAGTACTTC | CASSLTGTVVSYEQYF
TRBJ2-2 | . | TRBV9 | few | TGTGCCAGCAGCGCGCCCGGGGTTACCGGGGAGCTGTTTTTT | CASSAPGVTGELFF
TRBJ2-3 | . | TRBV6-1 | many | TGTGCCAGCAGGAGGGAAGATACGCAGTATTTT | CASRREDTQYF
TRBJ2-7 | . | TRBV27 | . | TGTGCCAGCAGGTCACTCAAGGCTCTCGAGCAGTACTTC | CASRSLKALEQYF
TRBJ2-1 | . | TRBV29-1 | . | TGCAGCGTTGAAGTGGGAGGTCCGGATGAGCAGTTCTTC | CSVEVGGPDEQFF
TRBJ2-2 | TRBD1 | TRBV28 | many | TGTGCCAGCAGACGTGACAGGGTGACCGGGGAGCTGTTTTTT | CASRRDRVTGELFF
TRBJ2-2 | TRBD2 | TRBV28 | many | TGTGCCAGCAGTGGGCCCGGGACTAGCAGACCCGGGGAGCTGTTTTTT | CASSGPGTSRPGELFF
TRBJ2-7 | TRBD2 | TRBV5-1 | few | TGCGCCAGCAGCTTCGGACTAGCGGGAGGCGAGCAGTACTTC | CASSFGLAGGEQYF
TRBJ1-2 | . | TRBV24-1 | many | TGTGCCACCAGTGATTTGGTCAGGGACTATGGCTACACCTTC | CATSDLVRDYGYTF
TRBJ1-5 | TRBD1 | TRBV28 | many | TGTGCCAGCAGTCGGGACAGGGGGCGAGATCAGCCCCAGCATTTT | CASSRDRGRDQPQHF
TRBJ1-3 | . | TRBV20-1 | . | TGCAGTGCTCCGATAGATGCAGTCCACGGAAACACCATATATTTT | CSAPIDAVHGNTIYF
TRBJ2-5 | TRBD1 | TRBV24-1 | many | TGTGCCACCAGTGATTCCCAGACAGGGTTACAAGAGACCCAGTACTTC | CATSDSQTGLQETQYF
TRBJ2-3 | . | TRBV14 | few | TGTGCCAGCAGCCATGATCCCCGCCAAGATACGCAGTATTTT | CASSHDPRQDTQYF
TRBJ2-1 | . | TRBV9 | few | TGTGCCAGCAGCCCGTGGACCACGAATGAGCAGTTCTTC | CASSPWTTNEQFF
TRBJ1-2 | . | TRBV19 | . | TGTGCCAGTAGTTCTATTAACTATGGCTACACCTTC | CASSSINYGYTF
TRBJ2-7 | . | TRBV6-1 | many | TGTGCCAGCAGTCCCGCGGAGGGTCCCCAAAGGTACGAGCAGTACTTC | CASSPAEGPQRYEQYF
TRBJ1-1 | . | TRBV14 | many | TGTGCCAGCAGCCGCCCGGGAGCCCCTGAAGCTTTCTTT | CASSRPGAPEAFF
TRBJ2-1 | . | TRBV3-1 | few | TGTGCCAGCAGCCACATAAGCGGATCGCTCTCCTACAATGAGCAGTTCTTC | CASSHISGSLSYNEQFF
TRBJ1-6 | TRBD1 | TRBV20-1 | . | TGCAGTGCTTTGGGACAGGGGAAAGGGAACTCACCCCTCCACTTT | CSALGQGKGNSPLHF
TRBJ2-7 | . | TRBV2 | many | TGTGCCAGCAGGCGCGGGACGGCCACCTACGAGCAGTACTTC | CASRRGTATYEQYF
TRBJ2-3 | TRBD2 | TRBV5-1 | few | TGCGCCAGCAGCGTCGGTGGGACTAGCGGGAGGGCCGTGATGAGTACGCAGTATTTT | CASSVGGTSGRAVMSTQYF
TRBJ2-5 | . | TRBV24-1 | few | TGTGCCACCAGTGATTCGGGCAAGCGACAAGAGACCCAGTACTTC | CATSDSGKRQETQYF
TRBJ1-4 | . | TRBV7-2 | few | TGTGCCAGCAGCCCCACCGGGAAGGTTGCTGAAAAACTGTTTTTT | CASSPTGKVAEKLFF
TRBJ2-3 | . | TRBV19 | . | TGTGCCAGTAGTCCAATGGACAGTTTCACAGATACGCAGTATTTT | CASSPMDSFTDTQYF
TRBJ1-4 | . | TRBV27 | . | TGTGCCAGCAGTTACCCTCCTTCGGGCGTGGGGAGTAATGAAAAACTGTTTTTT | CASSYPPSGVGSNEKLFF
TRBJ2-2 | . | TRBV12-3/TRBV12-4 | . | TGTGCCAGCCGACGGGGGGACAGGAGCACCGGGGAGCTGTTTTTT | CASRRGDRSTGELFF
TRBJ2-1 | . | TRBV30 | few | TGTGCCTGGAGTCCCCCCGTGGGGTACAATGAGCAGTTCTTC | CAWSPPVGYNEQFF
TRBJ2-7 | . | TRBV5-1 | . | TGCGCCAGCAGCTTGACAGGATCCGGCGGCTACAGCTCCTACGAGCAGTACTTC | CASSLTGSGGYSSYEQYF
TRBJ1-6 | TRBD1 | TRBV2 | many | TGTGCCAGCAGTGAAGTGGGACAGGGGGCTGTTCGACCCCTCCACTTT | CASSEVGQGAVRPLHF
TRBJ2-1 | . | TRBV28 | many | TGTGCAGCAGTTTTCTCGGAGCCCTCCTACAATGAGCAGTTCTTC | CAAVFSEPSYNEQFF
TRBJ2-1 | TRBD1 | TRBV28 | many | TGTGCCAGCCGCTTCGGGGGACAGGGTAGCAATGAGCAGTTCTTC | CASRFGGQGSNEQFF
TRBJ2-1 | TRBD2 | TRBV2 | many | TGTGCCAGCAAAAACGGAATAGCGGGAGGGCGGAATGAGCAGTTCTTC | CASKNGIAGGRNEQFF
TRBJ1-5 | . | TRBV15 | many | TGTGCCACCAGCAGAGGTAGCGGGGGAGGGAGCAATCAGCCCCAGCATTTT | CATSRGSGGGSNQPQHF
TRBJ1-1 | . | TRBV28 | many | TGTGCCAGCAGTTTAAAGGGGGGCAGGAGCCCCCACACTGAAGCTTTCTTT | CASSLKGGRSPHTEAFF
TRBJ2-1 | . | TRBV30 | . | TGTGCCTGGAGTGTATGGGGGGGGCGTCTCTCCTACAATGAGCAGTTCTTC | CAWSVWGGRLSYNEQFF
TRBJ2-2 | . | TRBV2 | many | TGTGCCAGCTGCACGGGTCCAAACACCGGGGAGCTGTTTTTT | CASCTGPNTGELFF